The T cell receptor (beta chain) under discussion was sequenced for a study of cytomegalovirus exposure and HLA in healthy donors. Study background: Of around 400 genotyped donors, more than 65% grouped in the Caucasian-associated ancestry cluster.

CDR1 is SEHNR, CDR2 FQNEAQ, per germline (reference sequence). CDR3 length equals 15 residues. The J segment lost 8 bases and the V segment lost 0 bases, leaving 5 bases of the junction unmatched. Primers for the PCR totalled 60 Vbeta and 13 Jbeta. Per the study methods: About 11 million of about 88 million unique TCR beta chains were shared, per a later count. Profiling relied on immunoSEQ multiplex PCR, and the TCRdb table lists in-frame clones only, not all of them. The V and J calls and clone size are taken from that table; D and trimming were inferred from the DNA. The data show over 150,000 clones, around 72% seen once. A remark on this clone: Antigen specificity is unknown.

Study-level results: Researchers reported that a few CMV-associated chains were confirmed in vitro as CMV antigen-specific. 87-base-pair reads could not separate some V segments, including TRBV6-2 and TRBV6-3.

The TCR was taken from a young man in good health and CMV-seronegative. Sequencing was performed on PBMCs. The chain is built from TRBV7-9 and TRBJ2-1; 9 nucleotides line up with TRBD2. For the CDR3, the DNA is TGTGCCAGCAGCTTAGCGGCGGGAGGGAGGGATGAGCAGTTCTTC. Translated: CASSLAAGGRDEQFF.